This entry lists 10 T cell receptor beta chains sequenced from one sample in a study of cytomegalovirus exposure and HLA in healthy donors. With 60 Vbeta and 13 Jbeta primers, the PCR was carried out. Assay: immunoSEQ multiplex PCR; the TCRdb copy retains only in-frame clones and omits some. The sample comprises 200,000 to 250,000 clones, around 81% of which are singletons, and roughly 7.4% rests with the top ten. The sequenced material came from PBMCs. The receptors originated from a woman aged 55 to 70 in good health and CMV-seropositive.

The table lists this clone with a few counts. The rearrangement uses TRBV18 and TRBJ2-3; the match to TRBD2 covers 10 bases. The germline CDR1 and CDR2 sequences are KGHSH and LQKENI. With 0 bases clipped from V and 6 bases from J, the junction kept 6 bases outside the gene matches. The CDR3 length is 16 residues. The CDR3 DNA reads TGTGCCAGCTCACCACCGCGGCTAGCGGGAGCCGATACGCAGTATTTT. Protein sequence: CASSPPRLAGADTQYF.

J is TRBJ1-1 and V is TRBV6-5, with D perhaps matching TRBD1 (5 bases). The V gene lost 7 bases and the J gene lost 6 bases, with 21 bases spanning the gap. The CDR3 has 15 amino acids. Germline V gene lookup returns CDR1 MNHEY and CDR2 SVGAGI. CDR3 bases: TGTGCCAGCATACCCCCCCAGGGCAGGAGGGCTGAAGCTTTCTTT. It encodes CASIPPQGRRAEAFF.

In DNA form, the CDR3 reads TGCGCCAGCAGCCCGCGACTAGCGGGAGGCACAGATACGCAGTATTTT. It specifies CASSPRLAGGTDTQYF. The chain couples TRBV5-1 to TRBJ2-3; 12 bases map to TRBD2. J lost 1 base, V lost 4 bases, and 4 bases had no gene match. Germline V CDR1 and CDR2: SGHRS, YFSETQ. The CDR3 length is 16 residues.

This chain uses TRBV5-1 with TRBJ2-2; tentative D call: TRBD2 (6 bases). The CDR3 totals 16 residues. Trimming stripped 0 bases from V and 3 bases from J, with 12 bases between. Germline V gives CDR1 SGHRS, CDR2 YFSETQ. The CDR3 DNA reads TGCGCCAGCAGCTTGGGCCGGGGAGGAGACACCGGGGAGCTGTTTTTT. Amino acid sequence: CASSLGRGGDTGELFF.

The rearrangement links TRBV4-1 to TRBJ1-2; no clear D gene. Germline V gives CDR1 MGHRA, CDR2 YSYEKL. Deletions cut 0 bases from V and 4 bases from J, with 12 bases between. The CDR3 totals 15 residues. CDR3 protein: CASSQETLTGYGYTF. The CDR3 nucleotides are TGCGCCAGCAGCCAAGAGACGTTAACGGGCTATGGCTACACCTTC.

A few counts support this clone. The chain combines TRBV5-5 with TRBJ2-1; D might be TRBD2 (6 bases). The V end lost 4 bases, the J end lost 2 bases, and 10 bases lay between the germline ends. The CDR3 has 14 residues. Looked up from germline, CDR1 is SGHKS and CDR2 is YYEKEE (reference sequence). CDR3 DNA: TGTGCCAGCAGCCCCGGGAGCCCCTACAATGAGCAGTTCTTC. Its translation is CASSPGSPYNEQFF.

V and J are TRBV5-1 and TRBJ1-5, with TRBD1 as a possible D gene (6 bases). Germline lookup yields CDR1 SGHRS and CDR2 YFSETQ. The V end was cut by 0 bases, the J end by 7 bases, with 11 bases between. This CDR3 is built from 14 residues. CDR3 in amino acids: CASSLEGGGQPQHF. CDR3 in DNA: TGCGCCAGCAGCTTGGAGGGGGGAGGGCAGCCCCAGCATTTT. The full variable domain, its missing parts supplied by reference TRBV5-1 and TRBJ1-5, is KAGVTQTPRYLIKTRGQQVTLSCSPISGHRSVSWYQQTPGQGLQFLFEYFSETQRNKGNFPGRFSGRQFSNSRSEMNVSTLELGDSALYLCASSLEGGGQPQHFGDGTRLSIL.

This clone came up once. The rearrangement links TRBV11-2 to TRBJ1-4; the D is unclear. Trimming left V 1 base short and J 8 bases short, with 8 bases between. CDR1 SGHAT and CDR2 FQNNGV come from the germline V gene. The CDR3 spans 13 residues. The CDR3 nucleotides read TGTGCCAGCAGCTTAGGGGAGCGAGAAAAACTGTTTTTT. As protein: CASSLGEREKLFF.

The chain joins TRBV7-2 to TRBJ2-2; D is perhaps TRBD1 (5 bases). This CDR3 is built from 19 residues. V was clipped by 2 bases and J by 0 bases, with 19 bases between them. The germline gives CDR1 SGHTA, CDR2 FQGNSA. CDR3 region: CASSLSWAGSPSNTGELFF. The DNA for the CDR3 is TGTGCCAGCAGCTTATCTTGGGCAGGGTCCCCCTCGAACACCGGGGAGCTGTTTTTT.

The chain couples TRBV7-9 to TRBJ1-5, with no clear D. CDR1 SEHNR and CDR2 FQNEAQ come from the germline V gene (reference sequence). This CDR3 has 15 amino acids. With 5 bases removed from V and 3 bases from J, the gap between germline ends came to 14 bases. CDR3 sequence (DNA): TGTGCCAGCAGCGACTACCGGACCCTCAATCAGCCCCAGCATTTT. Protein sequence: CASSDYRTLNQPQHF.